This T cell receptor (beta chain) was documented in a study of cytomegalovirus exposure and HLA in healthy donors. Overall study findings and caveats: CMV serostatus was the only recorded immune exposure for donors. The likely explanation for a cluster of highly shared sequence variants was sequencing artifact.

The CDR3 has 14 residues. Germline lookup yields CDR1 LNHDA and CDR2 SQIVND (reference sequence). V shed 0 bases and J shed 5 bases, with 8 bases lying between them. Primers: 60 Vbeta forward and 13 Jbeta reverse. Assay used: immunoSEQ multiplex PCR; TCRdb lists only in-frame clones, some missing. This table has some 140,000 clones, more than 60% appearing once. This clone was observed a single time. Its specificity is unknown. The chain joins TRBV19 to TRBJ2-1; tentative D call: TRBD2 (6 bases). The sample was PBMCs. The receptor comes from a woman aged 18-35 years in good health and CMV-seronegative. This CDR3 is CASSIDRGNNEQFF. The CDR3, as DNA: TGTGCCAGTAGTATAGATCGCGGGAACAATGAGCAGTTCTTC.